A single T cell receptor beta chain is shown here with its context. The repertoire was sequenced with immunoSEQ multiplex PCR; TCRdb's copy has only in-frame clones and lacks some. Of over 50,000 clones detected, around 87% appear once; the ten largest clones hold roughly 5.2%. The data originate from a study of T cell changes during pregnancy in multiple sclerosis. The germline CDR1 and CDR2 sequences are LNHDA and SQIVND (reference sequence). V dropped 3 bases and J dropped 5 bases, with 6 bases sitting between them. CDR3 length equals 12 residues. This TCR came from a human donor whose cells served as feeder cells for cultures in a pregnancy study. What was sequenced was peripheral blood from another person, used as feeder cells. The chain has TRBV19 and TRBJ2-3; the D is unclear. CDR3 DNA sequence: TGTGCCAGTAGTATTGTGGGAGATACGCAGTATTTT. Amino acids: CASSIVGDTQYF.